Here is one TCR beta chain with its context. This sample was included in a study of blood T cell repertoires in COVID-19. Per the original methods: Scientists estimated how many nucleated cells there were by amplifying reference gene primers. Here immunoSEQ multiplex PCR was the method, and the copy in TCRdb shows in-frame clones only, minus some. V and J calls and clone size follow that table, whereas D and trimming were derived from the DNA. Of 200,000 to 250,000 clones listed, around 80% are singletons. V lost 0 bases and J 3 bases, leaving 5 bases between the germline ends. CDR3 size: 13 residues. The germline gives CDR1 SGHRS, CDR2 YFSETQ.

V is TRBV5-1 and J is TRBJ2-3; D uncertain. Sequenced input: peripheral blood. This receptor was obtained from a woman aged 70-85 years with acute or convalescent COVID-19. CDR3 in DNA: TGCGCCAGCAGCTTGGCCCGGACAGATACGCAGTATTTT. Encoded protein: CASSLARTDTQYF.